The entry below gives a single T cell receptor beta chain sequence along with its context. Profiling relied on immunoSEQ multiplex PCR, and the TCRdb table lists in-frame clones only, not all of them. The sample has fewer than 200,000 clones, approximately 94% seen once. These data belong to a study of OX40 agonist ivuxolimab in advanced cancers. CDR1 is KGHSH and CDR2 is LQKENI in the germline V gene. Between the trimmed V and J ends, which lost 1 base and 6 bases, there was a span of 5 bases. This CDR3 contains 12 residues. On cycle 4 day 1 and cycle 7 day 1, as well as at baseline, blood was sampled.

V usage is TRBV18 and J usage is TRBJ2-3; D is undetermined. The sequence derives from an adult with an advanced solid tumor such as melanoma, head and neck, liver or kidney cancer. The sequencing here drew on CD4+ or CD8+ T cells sorted from blood, taken in a trial of the OX40 agonist ivuxolimab. DNA of the CDR3: TGTGCCAGCTCACCACAAGCCGATACGCAGTATTTT. Translation gives CASSPQADTQYF.